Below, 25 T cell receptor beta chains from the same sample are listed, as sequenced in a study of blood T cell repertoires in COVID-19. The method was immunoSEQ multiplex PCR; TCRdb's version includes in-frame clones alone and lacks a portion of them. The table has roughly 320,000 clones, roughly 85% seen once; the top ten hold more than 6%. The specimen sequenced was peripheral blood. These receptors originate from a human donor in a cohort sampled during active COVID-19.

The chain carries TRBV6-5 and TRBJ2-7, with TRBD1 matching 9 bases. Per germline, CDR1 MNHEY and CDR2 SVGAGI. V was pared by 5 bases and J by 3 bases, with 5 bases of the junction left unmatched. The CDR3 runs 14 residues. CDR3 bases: TGTGCCAGCAGTCCATTGACAGGGGGCTACGAGCAGTACTTC. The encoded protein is CASSPLTGGYEQYF.

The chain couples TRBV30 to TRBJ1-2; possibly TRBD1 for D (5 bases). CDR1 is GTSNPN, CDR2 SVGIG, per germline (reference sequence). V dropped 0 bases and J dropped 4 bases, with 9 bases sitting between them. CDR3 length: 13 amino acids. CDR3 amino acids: CAWSVLGPYGYTF. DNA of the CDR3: TGTGCCTGGAGTGTACTGGGGCCCTATGGCTACACCTTC. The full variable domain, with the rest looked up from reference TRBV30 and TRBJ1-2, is SQTIHQWPATLVQPVGSPLSLECTVEGTSNPNLYWYRQAAGRGLQLLFYSVGIGQISSEVPQNLSASRPQDRQFILSSKKLLLSDSGFYLCAWSVLGPYGYTFGSGTRLTVV.

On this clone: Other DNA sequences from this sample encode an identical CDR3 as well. The CDR3, as DNA: TGTGCCAGCTCACCGGGGACTGTCTATGGCTACACCTTC. As protein: CASSPGTVYGYTF. The chain recombines TRBV18 with TRBJ1-2, with D possibly being TRBD1 (5 bases). The CDR3 is made up of 13 amino acids. Germline V gene lookup returns CDR1 KGHSH and CDR2 LQKENI. The V end was cut by 3 bases, the J end by 4 bases, with 9 bases between.

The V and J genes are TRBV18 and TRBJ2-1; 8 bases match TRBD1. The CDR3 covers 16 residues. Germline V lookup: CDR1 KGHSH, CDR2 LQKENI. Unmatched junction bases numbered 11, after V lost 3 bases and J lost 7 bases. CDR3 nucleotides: TGTGCCAGCTCACCGCCCGGGGCAGGGGGCCGAAATGAGCAGTTCTTC. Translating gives CASSPPGAGGRNEQFF. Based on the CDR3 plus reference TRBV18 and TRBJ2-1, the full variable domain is NAGVMQNPRHLVRRRGQEARLRCSPMKGHSHVYWYRQLPEEGLKFMVYLQKENIIDESGMPKERFSAEFPKEGPSILRIQQVVRGDSAAYFCASSPPGAGGRNEQFFGPGTRLTVL.

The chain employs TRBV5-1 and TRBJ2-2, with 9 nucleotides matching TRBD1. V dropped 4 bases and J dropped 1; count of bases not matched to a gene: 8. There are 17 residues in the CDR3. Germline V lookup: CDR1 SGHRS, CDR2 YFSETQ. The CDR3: CASSSWGTGKNTGELFF. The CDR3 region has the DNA TGCGCCAGCAGCAGCTGGGGGACAGGGAAGAACACCGGGGAGCTGTTTTTT.

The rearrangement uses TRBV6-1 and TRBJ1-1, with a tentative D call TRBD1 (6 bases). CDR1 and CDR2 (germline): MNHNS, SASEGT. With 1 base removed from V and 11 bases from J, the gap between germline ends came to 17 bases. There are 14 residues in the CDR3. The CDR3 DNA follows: TGTGCCAGCAGTGAAGGGACAGACGTGGTAGACGCTTTCTTT. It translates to CASSEGTDVVDAFF.

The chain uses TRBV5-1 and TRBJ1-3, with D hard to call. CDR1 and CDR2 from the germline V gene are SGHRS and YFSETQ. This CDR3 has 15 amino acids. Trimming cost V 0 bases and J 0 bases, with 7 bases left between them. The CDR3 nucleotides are TGCGCCAGCAGCTTGGGGGCCACCTCTGGAAACACCATATATTTT. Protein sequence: CASSLGATSGNTIYF.

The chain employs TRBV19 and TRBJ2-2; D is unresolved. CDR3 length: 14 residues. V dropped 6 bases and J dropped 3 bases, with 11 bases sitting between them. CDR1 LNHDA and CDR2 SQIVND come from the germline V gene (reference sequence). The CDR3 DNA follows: TGTGCCAGTAGACTTGTGACTGACACCGGGGAGCTGTTTTTT. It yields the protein CASRLVTDTGELFF. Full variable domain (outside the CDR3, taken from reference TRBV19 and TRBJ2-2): DGGITQSPKYLFRKEGQNVTLSCEQNLNHDAMYWYRQDPGQGLRLIYYSQIVNDFQKGDIAEGYSVSREKKESFPLTVTSAQKNPTAFYLCASRLVTDTGELFFGEGSRLTVL.

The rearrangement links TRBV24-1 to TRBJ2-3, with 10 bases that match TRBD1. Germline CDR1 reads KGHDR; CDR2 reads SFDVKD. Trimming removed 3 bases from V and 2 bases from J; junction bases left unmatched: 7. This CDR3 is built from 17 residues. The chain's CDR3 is CATSDVRDRGLTDTQYF. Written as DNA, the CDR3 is TGTGCCACCAGTGATGTCCGGGACAGGGGACTCACAGATACGCAGTATTTT.

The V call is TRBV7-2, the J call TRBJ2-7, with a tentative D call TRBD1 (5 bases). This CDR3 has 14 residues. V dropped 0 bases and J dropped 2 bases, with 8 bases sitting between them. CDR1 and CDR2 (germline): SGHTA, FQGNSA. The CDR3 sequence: CASSLAGDTYEQYF. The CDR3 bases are TGTGCCAGCAGCTTAGCAGGGGATACCTACGAGCAGTACTTC.

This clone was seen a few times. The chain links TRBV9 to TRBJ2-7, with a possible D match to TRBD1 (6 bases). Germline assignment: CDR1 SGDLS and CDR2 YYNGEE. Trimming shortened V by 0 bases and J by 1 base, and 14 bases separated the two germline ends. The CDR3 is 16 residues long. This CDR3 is CASSVGAQGPSYEQYF. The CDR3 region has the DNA TGTGCCAGCAGCGTAGGGGCACAGGGACCTTCCTACGAGCAGTACTTC.

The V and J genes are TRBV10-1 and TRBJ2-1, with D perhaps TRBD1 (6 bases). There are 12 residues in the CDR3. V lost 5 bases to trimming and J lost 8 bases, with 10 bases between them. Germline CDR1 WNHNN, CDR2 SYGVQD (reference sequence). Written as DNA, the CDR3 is TGCGCCAGCAGTAAACAGGGCCATGAGCAGTTCTTC. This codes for CASSKQGHEQFF.

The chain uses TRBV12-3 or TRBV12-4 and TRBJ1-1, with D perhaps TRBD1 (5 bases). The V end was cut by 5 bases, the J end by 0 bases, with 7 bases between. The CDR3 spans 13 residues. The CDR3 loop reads CASSPTVNTEAFF. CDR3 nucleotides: TGTGCCAGCAGTCCGACAGTGAACACTGAAGCTTTCTTT.

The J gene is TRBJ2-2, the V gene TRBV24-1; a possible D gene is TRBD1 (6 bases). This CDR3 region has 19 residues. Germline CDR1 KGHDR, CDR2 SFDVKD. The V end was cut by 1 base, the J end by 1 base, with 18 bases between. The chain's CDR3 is CATSDFLGTPDQNTGELFF. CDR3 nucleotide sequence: TGTGCCACCAGTGATTTTTTAGGGACACCCGACCAGAACACCGGGGAGCTGTTTTTT.

The CDR3 protein is CASSEPPTGANYGYTF. Written as DNA, the CDR3 is TGTGCCAGCAGTGAACCTCCGACAGGGGCGAACTATGGCTACACCTTC. The chain links TRBV2 to TRBJ1-2, with TRBD1 matching 8 bases. The CDR3 extends over 16 amino acids. From germline, CDR1 is SNHLY and CDR2 FYNNEI. Trimming took 2 bases from V and 2 from J; bases not matched to a gene: 7.

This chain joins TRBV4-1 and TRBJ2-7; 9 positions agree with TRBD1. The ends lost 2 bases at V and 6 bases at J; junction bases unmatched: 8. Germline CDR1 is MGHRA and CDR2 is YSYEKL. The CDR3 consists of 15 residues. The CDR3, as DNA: TGCGCCAGCAGCCAACCGGGACAGGGACTACGCGAGCAGTACTTC. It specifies CASSQPGQGLREQYF.

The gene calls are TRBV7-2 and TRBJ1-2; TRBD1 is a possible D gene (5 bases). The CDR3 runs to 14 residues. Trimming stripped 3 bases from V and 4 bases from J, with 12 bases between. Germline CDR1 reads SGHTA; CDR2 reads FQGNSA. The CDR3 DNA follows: TGTGCCAGCAGCTTGGACATCAACCTCTATGGCTACACCTTC. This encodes CASSLDINLYGYTF.

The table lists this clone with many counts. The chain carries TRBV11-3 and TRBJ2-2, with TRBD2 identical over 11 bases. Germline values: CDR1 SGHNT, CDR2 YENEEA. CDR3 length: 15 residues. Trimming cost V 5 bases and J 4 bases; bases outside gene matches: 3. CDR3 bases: TGTGCCAGCAGCGCGGGACTAGCGGTCACCGGGGAGCTGTTTTTT. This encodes CASSAGLAVTGELFF. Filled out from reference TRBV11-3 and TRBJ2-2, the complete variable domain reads EAGVVQSPRYKIIEKKQPVAFWCNPISGHNTLYWYLQNLGQGPELLIRYENEEAVDDSQLPKDRFSAERLKGVDSTLKIQPAELGDSAVYLCASSAGLAVTGELFFGEGSRLTVL.

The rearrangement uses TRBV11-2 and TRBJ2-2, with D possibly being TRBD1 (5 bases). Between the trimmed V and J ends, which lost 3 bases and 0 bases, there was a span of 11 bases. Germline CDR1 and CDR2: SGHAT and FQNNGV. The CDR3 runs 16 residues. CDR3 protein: CASSLQGTTNTGELFF. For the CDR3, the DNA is TGTGCCAGCAGCTTGCAGGGTACAACGAACACCGGGGAGCTGTTTTTT. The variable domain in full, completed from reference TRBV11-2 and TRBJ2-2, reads EAGVAQSPRYKIIEKRQSVAFWCNPISGHATLYWYQQILGQGPKLLIQFQNNGVVDDSQLPKDRFSAERLKGVDSTLKIQPAKLEDSAVYLCASSLQGTTNTGELFFGEGSRLTVL.

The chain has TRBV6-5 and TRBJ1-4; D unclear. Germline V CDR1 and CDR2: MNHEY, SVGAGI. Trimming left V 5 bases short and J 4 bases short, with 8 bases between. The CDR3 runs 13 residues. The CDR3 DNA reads TGTGCCAGCAGTCCTGGACTTAATGAAAAACTGTTTTTT. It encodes CASSPGLNEKLFF.

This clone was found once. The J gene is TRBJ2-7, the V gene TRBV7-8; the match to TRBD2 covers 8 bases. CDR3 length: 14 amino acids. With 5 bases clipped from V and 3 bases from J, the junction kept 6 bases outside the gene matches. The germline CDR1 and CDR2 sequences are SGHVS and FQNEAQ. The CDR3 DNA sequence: TGTGCCAGCAGCAAACCGGGACTAGACTACGAGCAGTACTTC. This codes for CASSKPGLDYEQYF.

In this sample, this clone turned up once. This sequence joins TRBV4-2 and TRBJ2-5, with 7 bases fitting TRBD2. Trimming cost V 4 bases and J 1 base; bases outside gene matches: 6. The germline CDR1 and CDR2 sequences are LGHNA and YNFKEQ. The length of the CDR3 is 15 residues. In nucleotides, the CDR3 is TGTGCCAGCAGCCCCCGGGACTATGCCCAAGAGACCCAGTACTTC. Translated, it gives CASSPRDYAQETQYF.

The CDR3 nucleotides are TGTGCCTGGAGTGTACGTCGCGGGGGGTTCACAGATACGCAGTATTTT. Amino acids: CAWSVRRGGFTDTQYF. The chain uses TRBV30 and TRBJ2-3, with TRBD2 matching 8 bases. Per germline, CDR1 GTSNPN and CDR2 SVGIG (reference sequence). Germline trimming cut 0 bases from V and 2 bases from J; bases unmatched to any gene: 7. There are 16 residues in the CDR3.

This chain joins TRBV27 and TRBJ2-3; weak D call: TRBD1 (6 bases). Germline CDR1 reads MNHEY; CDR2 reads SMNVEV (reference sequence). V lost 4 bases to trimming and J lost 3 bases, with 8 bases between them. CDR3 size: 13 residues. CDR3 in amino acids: CASSSDRTDTQYF. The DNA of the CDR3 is TGTGCCAGCAGTTCGGACAGAACAGATACGCAGTATTTT.

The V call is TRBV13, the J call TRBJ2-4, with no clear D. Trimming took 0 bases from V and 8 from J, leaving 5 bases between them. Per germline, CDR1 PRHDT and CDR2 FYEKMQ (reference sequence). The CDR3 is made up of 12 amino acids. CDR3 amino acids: CASSLGLHIQYF. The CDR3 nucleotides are TGTGCCAGCAGCTTAGGACTACACATTCAGTACTTC.